A selection of T cell receptor beta chains follows, all from one sample in a study of blood T cell repertoires in COVID-19. Sequenced by immunoSEQ multiplex PCR; TCRdb stores in-frame clones only, minus some. The data hold approximately 240,000 clones, with approximately 83% observed a single time. The sequencing input was peripheral blood. Source of these receptors: a woman aged 25-40 years who had recovered from COVID-19. Both conserved end residues are part of each CDR3. The order of the fields is V gene, J gene, D gene, clone size, CDR3 protein, CDR3 DNA. D genes are given only for firm matches. Part of the rows lack a size; the others show once, few, many or a class for expanded clones.

v_call: TRBV6-2/TRBV6-3
j_call: TRBJ1-2
d_call: NA
clone_size: NA
cdr3_aa: CASSYTRDRGYTF
cdr3_nt: TGTGCCAGCAGTTATACTAGGGATCGCGGCTACACCTTC

v_call: TRBV19
j_call: TRBJ1-5
d_call: NA
clone_size: once
cdr3_aa: CASSISGSLSNQPQHF
cdr3_nt: TGTGCCAGTAGTATCTCGGGGAGTCTTAGCAATCAGCCCCAGCATTTT

v_call: TRBV24-1
j_call: TRBJ1-4
d_call: NA
clone_size: NA
cdr3_aa: CATSSGQDEKLFF
cdr3_nt: TGTGCCACCAGTTCCGGCCAGGATGAAAAACTGTTTTTT

v_call: TRBV20-1
j_call: TRBJ1-1
d_call: NA
clone_size: NA
cdr3_aa: CSARDGGLAFF
cdr3_nt: TGCAGTGCTAGAGATGGAGGGTTAGCTTTCTTT

v_call: TRBV18
j_call: TRBJ1-1
d_call: NA
clone_size: NA
cdr3_aa: CASSPTEGTLNTEAFF
cdr3_nt: TGTGCCAGCTCACCAACAGAGGGCACATTGAACACTGAAGCTTTCTTT

v_call: TRBV4-1
j_call: TRBJ1-1
d_call: NA
clone_size: NA
cdr3_aa: CASSQPSRGQPNTEAFF
cdr3_nt: TGCGCCAGCAGCCAACCTTCGCGAGGGCAGCCGAACACTGAAGCTTTCTTT

v_call: TRBV13
j_call: TRBJ2-7
d_call: TRBD1
clone_size: NA
cdr3_aa: CASSSRDRGYEQYF
cdr3_nt: TGTGCCAGCAGCTCTAGGGACAGGGGATACGAGCAGTACTTC

v_call: TRBV7-2
j_call: TRBJ1-2
d_call: TRBD1
clone_size: NA
cdr3_aa: CASSLKGWGTGRAYGYTF
cdr3_nt: TGTGCCAGCAGCTTAAAGGGTTGGGGGACAGGGAGGGCCTATGGCTACACCTTC

v_call: TRBV19
j_call: TRBJ2-5
d_call: TRBD1
clone_size: NA
cdr3_aa: CASSIGRDRGGTQYF
cdr3_nt: TGTGCCAGTAGTATAGGACGGGACAGGGGAGGGACCCAGTACTTC

v_call: TRBV9
j_call: TRBJ2-2
d_call: TRBD1
clone_size: once
cdr3_aa: CATSPGQGFAGELFF
cdr3_nt: TGTGCCACCTCTCCGGGACAGGGGTTCGCCGGGGAGCTGTTTTTT

v_call: TRBV4-1
j_call: TRBJ1-4
d_call: NA
clone_size: NA
cdr3_aa: CASSQDPPGQLLNEKLFF
cdr3_nt: TGCGCCAGCAGCCAAGATCCCCCTGGACAGCTCCTTAATGAAAAACTGTTTTTT

v_call: TRBV10-3
j_call: TRBJ2-1
d_call: TRBD2
clone_size: NA
cdr3_aa: CAISERGGGAGSVYNEQFF
cdr3_nt: TGTGCCATCAGTGAGCGTGGCGGGGGGGCTGGGTCCGTCTACAATGAGCAGTTCTTC

v_call: TRBV5-6
j_call: TRBJ2-7
d_call: NA
clone_size: NA
cdr3_aa: CASSLVSYEQYF
cdr3_nt: TGTGCCAGCAGCTTGGTATCCTACGAGCAGTACTTC

v_call: TRBV6-4
j_call: TRBJ1-4
d_call: TRBD1
clone_size: NA
cdr3_aa: CASSDYSGTGGEKRPNEKLFF
cdr3_nt: TGTGCCAGCAGTGACTATTCGGGGACAGGGGGCGAAAAAAGACCGAATGAAAAACTGTTTTTT

v_call: TRBV6-5
j_call: TRBJ1-1
d_call: TRBD1
clone_size: NA
cdr3_aa: CASSKQGGTEAFF
cdr3_nt: TGTGCCAGCAGCAAACAGGGGGGCACTGAAGCTTTCTTT

v_call: TRBV18
j_call: TRBJ2-7
d_call: NA
clone_size: NA
cdr3_aa: CASSPGGWYEQYF
cdr3_nt: TGTGCCAGCTCACCGGGGGGTTGGTACGAGCAGTACTTC

v_call: TRBV4-1
j_call: TRBJ2-7
d_call: NA
clone_size: many
cdr3_aa: CASSHAGDEQYF
cdr3_nt: TGCGCCAGCAGCCATGCGGGCGACGAGCAGTACTTC

v_call: TRBV5-1
j_call: TRBJ2-7
d_call: NA
clone_size: NA
cdr3_aa: CASSLRVGEQYF
cdr3_nt: TGCGCCAGCAGCCTCAGGGTTGGGGAGCAGTACTTC

v_call: TRBV2
j_call: TRBJ2-1
d_call: NA
clone_size: NA
cdr3_aa: CASRVRGNEQFF
cdr3_nt: TGTGCCAGCAGGGTCAGGGGCAATGAGCAGTTCTTC

v_call: TRBV19
j_call: TRBJ2-1
d_call: TRBD2
clone_size: NA
cdr3_aa: CASSIFVGLAGVYNEQFF
cdr3_nt: TGTGCCAGTAGTATCTTCGTCGGACTAGCGGGGGTATACAATGAGCAGTTCTTC

v_call: TRBV24-1
j_call: TRBJ2-5
d_call: NA
clone_size: NA
cdr3_aa: CATSDASPDGTQYF
cdr3_nt: TGTGCCACAAGCGACGCATCCCCCGACGGGACCCAGTACTTC

v_call: TRBV6-2/TRBV6-3
j_call: TRBJ1-2
d_call: TRBD1
clone_size: NA
cdr3_aa: CASSYPSAGQLRYGYTF
cdr3_nt: TGTGCCAGCAGTTATCCCTCCGCGGGACAGCTCCGCTATGGCTACACCTTC

v_call: TRBV7-9
j_call: TRBJ2-1
d_call: TRBD2
clone_size: NA
cdr3_aa: CASSLRLAGSSYNEQFF
cdr3_nt: TGTGCCAGCAGCCTAAGACTAGCGGGGAGCTCCTACAATGAGCAGTTCTTC

v_call: TRBV4-1
j_call: TRBJ2-7
d_call: NA
clone_size: NA
cdr3_aa: CASSRHRDGEQYF
cdr3_nt: TGCGCCAGCAGCCGACACAGGGACGGCGAGCAGTACTTC

v_call: TRBV18
j_call: TRBJ1-5
d_call: TRBD1
clone_size: NA
cdr3_aa: CASSPTGAGAHHQPQHF
cdr3_nt: TGTGCCAGCTCACCTACAGGGGCAGGGGCCCATCATCAGCCCCAGCATTTT

v_call: TRBV4-1
j_call: TRBJ2-1
d_call: TRBD2
clone_size: NA
cdr3_aa: CASSPGWLAEYNEQFF
cdr3_nt: TGCGCCAGCAGTCCTGGTTGGCTAGCGGAGTACAATGAGCAGTTCTTC

v_call: TRBV10-3
j_call: TRBJ2-7
d_call: NA
clone_size: once
cdr3_aa: CATGTDYEQYF
cdr3_nt: TGTGCCACCGGGACTGACTACGAGCAGTACTTC

v_call: TRBV5-4
j_call: TRBJ2-7
d_call: TRBD2
clone_size: once
cdr3_aa: CASSSAGGLDEQYF
cdr3_nt: TGTGCCAGCAGCTCCGCGGGGGGGCTTGACGAGCAGTACTTC

v_call: TRBV30
j_call: TRBJ2-5
d_call: NA
clone_size: NA
cdr3_aa: CAWSLDSQETQYF
cdr3_nt: TGTGCCTGGAGTCTAGACAGCCAAGAGACCCAGTACTTC

v_call: TRBV6-1
j_call: TRBJ2-1
d_call: TRBD1
clone_size: NA
cdr3_aa: CASSEGEPGGSYNEQFF
cdr3_nt: TGTGCCAGCAGTGAAGGTGAACCAGGGGGCTCCTACAATGAGCAGTTCTTC

v_call: TRBV7-2
j_call: TRBJ2-2
d_call: NA
clone_size: NA
cdr3_aa: CASRKPVLGNSGELFF
cdr3_nt: TGTGCCAGCAGGAAGCCGGTACTAGGGAATTCCGGGGAGCTGTTTTTT